One and the same sample provided the 5 T cell receptor beta chains below, sequenced in a study of shared clonotypes between healthy human individuals. Some clones are missing from TCRdb's copy, which holds only in-frame ones; the method was immunoSEQ multiplex PCR. The repertoire holds 2 million to 2.5 million clones, with 80% to 95% as singletons. Sample: naive CD4+ T cells from PBMCs. Subset noted: CD45RA+ positively selected. The receptors come from a man younger than 35 in good health. Some clones in this sample may be carry-over from other donors' samples.

A single count supports this clone. The J gene is TRBJ2-1, the V gene TRBV5-5; a weak D match, TRBD2 (5 bases). The germline gives CDR1 SGHKS, CDR2 YYEKEE (reference sequence). Trimming pared 7 bases from V and 10 bases from J, leaving 18 bases between. This CDR3 has 13 residues. CDR3 in amino acids: CASGRVGRGEQFF. The CDR3 DNA follows: TGTGCCAGCGGCCGAGTCGGTAGAGGGGAGCAGTTCTTC.

Turning to this clone: The junction departs from germline at one end; a sequencing error may be responsible. Other DNA variants within this sample encode the same CDR3. The chain is built from TRBV7-2 and TRBJ2-7; the match to TRBD2 covers 7 bases. This CDR3 comprises 13 residues. In germline, CDR1 is SGHTA, CDR2 FQGNSA. This CDR3 is CASSLADSYEQYF. The CDR3 DNA is TGTGCCAGCAGCCTAGCGGACTCCTACGAGCAGTACTTC.

The count of this clone is one. V is TRBV18 and J is TRBJ1-5, with unresolved D. The CDR3 extends over 14 amino acids. Germline V gene lookup returns CDR1 KGHSH and CDR2 LQKENI. V was clipped by 4 bases and J by 0 bases, with 7 bases between them. In DNA, the CDR3 is TGTGCCAGCTCACGGATCCATAGCAATCAGCCCCAGCATTTT. Encoded protein: CASSRIHSNQPQHF.

With respect to this clone: Other DNA sequences of this sample code for an identical CDR3. The chain employs TRBV7-2 and TRBJ1-1, with 10 bases identical to TRBD1. The CDR3 covers 14 residues. The germline gives CDR1 SGHTA, CDR2 FQGNSA. With 3 bases clipped from V and 3 bases from J, the junction kept 1 base outside the gene matches. CDR3 in DNA: TGTGCCAGCAGCTTGGACAGGGGGTACACTGAAGCTTTCTTT. Translated: CASSLDRGYTEAFF. Full variable domain (remainder filled in from reference TRBV7-2 and TRBJ1-1): GAGVSQSPSNKVTEKGKDVELRCDPISGHTALYWYRQSLGQGLEFLIYFQGNSAPDKSGLPSDRFSAERTGGSVSTLTIQRTQQEDSAVYLCASSLDRGYTEAFFGQGTRLTVV.

V is TRBV21-1 and J is TRBJ1-5; the D call of TRBD1 is as the table states it, not checked on the DNA. TRBV21-1 is a known pseudogene. The CDR3 totals 13 residues. CDR3 nucleotides: TGTGCCAGCAGCATACGAAGGGGGCAGCCCCAGCATTTT. Translated: CASSIRRGQPQHF.